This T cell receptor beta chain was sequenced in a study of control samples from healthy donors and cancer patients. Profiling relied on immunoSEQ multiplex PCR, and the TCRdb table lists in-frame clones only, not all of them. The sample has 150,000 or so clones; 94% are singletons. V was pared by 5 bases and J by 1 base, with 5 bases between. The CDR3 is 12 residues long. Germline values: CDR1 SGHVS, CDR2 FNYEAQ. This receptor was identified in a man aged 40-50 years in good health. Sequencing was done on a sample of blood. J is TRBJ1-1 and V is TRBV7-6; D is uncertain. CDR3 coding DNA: TGTGCCAGCAGCGGTCAGAACACTGAAGCTTTCTTT. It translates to CASSGQNTEAFF.